This TCR beta chain came from a study of blood T cell repertoires in COVID-19. The overall study: Samples representing acute and convalescent COVID-19 were sourced from the United States, Italy and Spain. Nucleic acid was either cDNA or gDNA, and it came from T cells, B-cell-depleted T cells, or PBMCs.

In Seattle, patients joined the study during active infection and were tracked longitudinally. The CDR3 is made up of 12 amino acids. Germline CDR1 is SEHNR and CDR2 is FQNEAQ (reference sequence). V shed 4 bases and J shed 6 bases, with 9 bases lying between them. In the original processing: Reference gene primer amplification gave nucleated cell count estimates. Data came from immunoSEQ multiplex PCR; TCRdb stores just in-frame clones and leaves some out. The V and J calls and clone size are taken from that table; D and trimming were inferred from the DNA. The sample yields about 260,000 clones, about 87% seen once. In its sample, this clone was seen a few times.

The source is a woman aged 60-70 years with COVID-19, enrolled during active disease. The source material was peripheral blood. V gene TRBV7-9 combines with J gene TRBJ1-2; D uncertain. CDR3 in DNA: TGTGCCAGCAGCTCCGTCAGCGATGGCTACACCTTC. It specifies CASSSVSDGYTF.